This T cell receptor (beta chain) was obtained from a study of cytomegalovirus exposure and HLA in healthy donors (dated by TCRdb to 2017 to 2019). Study-wide context: According to an earlier analysis of a few hundred of the donors, about 179 million T cells yielded over 100 million unique TCR beta sequences and about 280 Gb of sequence data. An early release covering some 640 HLA-typed donors comprised about 290 gigabases of sequencing data and about 90 million unique TCR sequences. Of the 350 to 450 genotyped donors, 80% to 90% were placed in the genetic ancestry cluster associated with self-reported Caucasian donors. The study aimed to test whether signatures of past pathogen exposure could be identified by cataloging public T cell receptors. The study used immunosequencing to profile the T cell repertoires of several hundred subjects and linked those repertoires to cytomegalovirus serostatus. Along with the roughly 610-subject first cohort, a separate validation cohort of over 90 different subjects was used. To predict cytomegalovirus infection status, the study combined high-throughput TCR immunosequencing, statistical association of individual TCRs with disease status, and machine learning. In a later analysis, previously published TCR beta repertoires from 670 or so donors were re-analyzed and high-resolution HLA genotyping was added so that TCR occurrence patterns could be studied. Rather than drawing on any new phenotypic data, the later analysis identified candidate immune exposures from TCR beta sequences and the way those sequences occurred across donors. An earlier analysis of 587 of the donors used high-throughput TCR beta sequencing to judge whether each TCR beta V gene segment behaved as functional or pseudogenic. Donor age, sex, ethnicity and CMV serostatus were compiled alongside the repertoire data. A later genetic analysis took genome-wide SNP genotypes for about 55% of the roughly 670 donors and used that subset as a discovery cohort. All discovery cohort repertoires had been generated on a single sequencing platform. Class I and class II HLA loci were covered by the typing at four-digit resolution. The number of donors typed differed by locus, with roughly 620-630 for A, B, C, DRB1 and DQB1, around 560 for DQA1, approximately 570 for DPA1, and roughly 450 for DPB1. Several DR-DQ haplotypes were treated as single units for association and clustering because of strong linkage in the cohort. On average, over 200,000 unique TCR beta nucleotide sequences were sequenced per donor among 398 genotyped donors of the cohort, with roughly a sixth of those sequences being non-productive. Overall study results and their limits: In a later analysis, about 17,000 TCR beta sequences were associated with specific HLA alleles at a false discovery rate of 0.05. Because HLA typing was unavailable for some donors at each locus, only the typed subset was used in association tests. The earlier analysis of approximately 560 of the donors excluded some 16 rarely observed V segments, including chromosome 9 orphons, because counts were too low. A cluster of highly shared sequence variants was judged likely to be a technical artifact of the sequencing pipeline. Broadly in line with IMGT annotations, most TCR beta V segments showed up in productive rearrangements about 87% or about 30% of the time in an earlier analysis of about 500 of the donors. The authors suggested that the approach could potentially be generalized to other disease states and immunological phenotypes. Assigning TCR associations to individual alleles was difficult when HLA alleles, especially DR and DQ, strongly co-occurred. V-gene and J-gene trimming of TCR beta chains was associated with a missense DCLRE1C variant in a later genetic analysis, and the association was replicated in an independent cohort. In a later analysis, TCR association rates were found to vary across HLA loci, with the most associated TCRs seen for DRB1 alleles and the fewest for HLA-C alleles. According to a later analysis, parvovirus B19, influenza, CMV and Epstein-Barr virus appeared linked to several top co-occurrence clusters. Correlated functional status among segregating V segments might reflect linkage disequilibrium, but an unknown experimental factor could not be ruled out. The 87-base-pair reads could not distinguish some IMGT-functional V segments, including TRBV6-2 and TRBV6-3, so those segments were excluded. Most TCR sequences were seen in very few donors, while some public TCRs were found in many individuals. In vitro tests confirmed that a few of the cytomegalovirus-associated TCR beta chains recognize cytomegalovirus antigens. The presence/absence analyses assumed that sequencing depth was roughly uniform across donors, and that assumption may not be true. For the cohort, immune exposure information was limited to CMV serostatus. In the study, approximately 160 TCR beta chains were listed as associated with cytomegalovirus. This cohort had only TCR beta chains sequenced, and the lack of alpha or paired-chain data limited which features could be detected. A further reported finding was that TCR beta sequences accurately predicted the HLA-A and HLA-B alleles for most subjects in the first cohort. In a later genetic analysis, fewer N-insertions in productive TCRs were reported among donors in an Asian-associated ancestry cluster than the roughly 640-donor mean. In a later analysis, HLA-associated TCR beta chains were found to be more clonally expanded and to have lower generation probabilities than equally common non-associated chains. Cytomegalovirus status was reported to be diagnosed by the classifier with high specificity and sensitivity in both the original and validation cohorts. According to a later analysis, most CMV-associated TCR beta chains appeared to be HLA-restricted, and the HLA associations seemed to be driven largely by CMV exposure.

The cohort consisted of 600 or so healthy bone marrow donors. Cohort members were all nominally healthy when sampled, although unrecorded immune exposures were likely present. The donor was CMV seropositive and was included in the group of almost 300 seropositive cohort members. Each donor provided a peripheral blood sample, and peripheral blood mononuclear cells were used for TCR beta sequencing. Genomic DNA extraction from the blood cell samples was performed with the Qiagen DNeasy Blood Extraction Kit. About this clone itself: The clone's antigen remains unknown. Qualities for individual bases were not recorded, and no much larger clone is one base off.

Library prep was done by the immunoSEQ multiplex PCR assay. For the multiplex PCR, a mixture combining 60 forward primers for TCR Vbeta segments and 13 reverse primers for TCR Jbeta segments was used. The CDR3 region of rearranged TCR beta genes was amplified from genomic DNA by a multiplex PCR assay. The Illumina HiSeq System was used to sequence the amplified TCR beta libraries as 87-base-pair reads. Processing in the source paper ran as follows. In a later analysis, roughly 80 million unique TCR beta chains were counted across the 690 or so repertoires, and some 10 million of these chains were shared by at least two donors. Raw reads were error-corrected and collapsed into unique sequences by a nearest-neighbor algorithm in which closely related sequences were merged to remove PCR and sequencing errors. CDR3 sequences were aligned to IMGT reference sequences to assign V, D and J gene segments. For a sequence to be retained, a match of at least six nucleotides to both a V gene segment and a J gene segment was required. Rearrangements were classified as productive when the CDR3 lacked stop codons and remained in frame with V and J, and all other rearrangements were classified as non-productive. Following IMGT convention, CDR3 was defined as the stretch from the second conserved V-encoded cysteine to the conserved J-encoded phenylalanine. The earlier analysis of about 560 of the donors excluded any sequence lacking an unambiguous match to a single V gene segment. In an earlier analysis of 587 of the donors, V segments were called functional above 56.7% productive rearrangements and were called segregating when the between-donor standard deviation exceeded 5%. A statistical classification framework was built for diagnosing cytomegalovirus status from the catalog of TCR beta chain sequences. A later analysis assigned V and J genes by comparing TCR nucleotide sequences with IMGT/GENE-DB human TR gene sequences. Using the TCRdist pipeline, a later analysis assigned CDR3 sequences along with most-parsimonious VDJ recombination scenarios. A later analysis defined each TCR beta chain by its CDR3 amino acid sequence plus V-gene family, and excluded reads lacking a unique V-gene family. In a later analysis, approximately 640 highly shared, low-generation-probability nucleotide sequences were removed to address suspected cross-contamination and a sequencing artifact. For each public chain, a later analysis derived a clonal expansion index from normalized ranks of inferred template counts within each repertoire. In a later analysis, generation probabilities were computed using a VDJ recombination model fitted to out-of-frame rearrangements, and the results were checked against IGoR. In a later analysis, TCR-TCR, TCR-HLA and TCR-CMV co-occurrence was scored with hypergeometric tests, and a repertoire-size bias correction was applied to TCR pairs. A later analysis estimated false discovery rates by permuting HLA or CMV assignments 20 times. In a later analysis, co-occurring TCRs were grouped using DBSCAN, with TCRdist sequence similarity added in when clustering inside HLA-allele-positive subsets. Repertoires with fewer than 30,000 or more than 120,000 public chains were left out of co-occurrence clustering, as were about five repertoires with anomalous nucleotide sharing. The clones in this table, taken by TCRdb from immuneACCESS, are in-frame only. Not every clone is retained; where verified, under half of the shortfall comes from an unresolved V gene, and the cause of the rest is unknown. That table gives V, J and clone size, and the DNA gave D and trimming. The sample table records more than 90,000 clones; around 74% of these occur just once. About 7% of the sample goes to the ten largest clones.

Trimming leaves V shorter by 5 bases and J shorter by 3 bases, with the junction holding 11 bases beyond the gene matches. There are 16 amino acids in the CDR3, from cysteine to phenylalanine inclusive. Only the CDR3 DNA stays, 48 bases, in frame from base 1. In the germline V gene (reference sequence), CDR1 corresponds to MNHEY and CDR2 to SMNVEV. The chain uses TRBV27 and TRBJ2-7; 9 bases in the middle match TRBD1. Sequencing was done on a sample of PBMCs. The TCR comes from a man aged 40-49 years in good health and CMV-seropositive. The DNA is TGTGCCAGCAGTCCTTCTACAGGGGGCGCGTTCTACGAGCAGTACTTC. Its coded protein is CASSPSTGGAFYEQYF.